Below are 28 T cell receptor beta chains sequenced from a single sample in a study of long-term antiretroviral therapy in people with HIV. Survey level was the resolution at which the v3.0 immunoSEQ assay ran. Data came from immunoSEQ multiplex PCR; TCRdb stores just in-frame clones and leaves some out. The sample includes tens of thousands of clones, around nine tenths seen only once; the top ten take 3.6%. The sequencing here drew on unsorted PBMCs, taken 1.8 years after starting antiretroviral therapy. The receptors stem from a woman younger than 30 with HIV.

V is TRBV7-2 and J is TRBJ2-1, with TRBD2 matching 11 bases. After removal of 5 bases from V and 3 bases from J, the junction contained 12 bases not matched to a gene. In germline, CDR1 is SGHTA, CDR2 FQGNSA. This CDR3 has 18 residues. The CDR3 is CASSPTSGTGRVYNEQFF. The CDR3 bases are TGTGCCAGCAGCCCGACTAGCGGGACCGGTCGAGTCTACAATGAGCAGTTCTTC.

This clone was seen only once. The rearrangement uses TRBV13 and TRBJ1-4; no firm D call. CDR1 and CDR2 from the germline V gene are PRHDT and FYEKMQ (reference sequence). The CDR3 spans 15 residues. Trimming stripped 2 bases from V and 0 bases from J, with 7 bases between. CDR3: CASSLRSSTNEKLFF. CDR3 nucleotide sequence: TGTGCCAGCAGCTTACGGTCTTCAACTAATGAAAAACTGTTTTTT.

V is TRBV11-2 and J is TRBJ2-5; D may be TRBD1 (7 bases). V was clipped by 6 bases and J by 5 bases, with 25 bases between them. Germline V gives CDR1 SGHAT, CDR2 FQNNGV. The CDR3 is 17 residues long. The CDR3, as DNA: TGTGCCAGCAGTCAGGGGGTTGGAACAGGGGCGGGGGAGACCCAGTACTTC. Translated, it gives CASSQGVGTGAGETQYF.

CDR3 residues: CASSPRDRGTAEAFF. Written as DNA, the CDR3 is TGTGCCAGCAGTCCCCGGGACAGGGGAACCGCTGAAGCTTTCTTT. The chain links TRBV6-6 to TRBJ1-1; 10 nucleotides match TRBD1. The junction had 9 bases not matched to a gene; V was cut back by 5 bases and J by 6 bases. CDR3 length: 15 amino acids. From germline, CDR1 is MNHNY and CDR2 SVGAGI (reference sequence).

This clone was detected a few times. The rearrangement links TRBV16 to TRBJ2-6, with TRBD2 as a possible D gene (6 bases). Germline lookup yields CDR1 KGHSY and CDR2 FQNENV. Trimming stripped 6 bases from V and 2 bases from J, with 14 bases between. CDR3 length equals 16 residues. CDR3 sequence (DNA): TGTGCCAGCAGTACAAAAGGGGAGGCTGGGGCCAACGTCCTGACTTTC. It specifies CASSTKGEAGANVLTF.

This clone was recorded once. This chain joins TRBV30 and TRBJ1-1; D gene uncertain. V was pared by 3 bases and J by 5 bases, with 16 bases between. CDR3 length equals 14 residues. The V gene's germline CDR1 is GTSNPN and CDR2 SVGIG (reference sequence). The DNA of the CDR3 is TGTGCCTGGAGGGCCGGGCCCCCGATGACTGAAGCTTTCTTT. Protein sequence: CAWRAGPPMTEAFF.

J is TRBJ2-3 and V is TRBV13, with 9 bases lining up with TRBD2. The length of the CDR3 is 19 residues. The germline CDR1 and CDR2 sequences are PRHDT and FYEKMQ (reference sequence). Trimming removed 1 base from V and 0 bases from J; junction bases left unmatched: 11. The CDR3 sequence: CASSLEGRSGRKSTDTQYF. The CDR3 DNA follows: TGTGCCAGCAGCTTAGAGGGACGCAGCGGGAGGAAGAGCACAGATACGCAGTATTTT.

The V call is TRBV7-9, the J call TRBJ1-5; no reliable D call. V lost 1 base to trimming and J lost 6 bases, with 4 bases between them. CDR3 length equals 12 residues. CDR1 and CDR2 (germline): SEHNR, FQNEAQ (reference sequence). CDR3 protein: CASSLGVQPQHF. In DNA, the CDR3 is TGTGCCAGCAGCTTAGGAGTTCAGCCCCAGCATTTT.

This clone was recorded once. The J gene is TRBJ1-2, the V gene TRBV6-5, with 12 bases that match TRBD1. With 2 bases clipped from V and 7 bases from J, the junction kept 5 bases outside the gene matches. Germline CDR1 MNHEY, CDR2 SVGAGI. CDR3 size: 15 residues. CDR3 loop: CASSYQGTGGSGYTF. CDR3 sequence (DNA): TGTGCCAGCAGTTACCAAGGGACAGGGGGCTCTGGCTACACCTTC.

The rearrangement joins TRBV27 to TRBJ1-5, with 10 bases lining up with TRBD1. Looked up from germline, CDR1 is MNHEY and CDR2 is SMNVEV (reference sequence). CDR3 length: 16 residues. J was trimmed by 5 bases and V by 6 bases; bases with no gene match: 10. This chain's CDR3 is CASSKGGQGLHQPQHF. In DNA form, the CDR3 reads TGTGCCAGCAGCAAAGGGGGACAGGGGCTCCATCAGCCCCAGCATTTT.

The chain links TRBV6-5 to TRBJ1-2; D uncertain. CDR1 and CDR2 (germline): MNHEY, SVGAGI. This CDR3 region has 13 residues. V gave up 2 bases and J gave up 2 bases, with 6 bases separating them. This chain's CDR3 is CASSYLGNYGYTF. CDR3 DNA sequence: TGTGCCAGCAGTTACCTGGGGAACTATGGCTACACCTTC.

The chain has TRBV15 and TRBJ2-7; D possibly uses TRBD1 or TRBD2 (6 bases each). There are 12 residues in the CDR3. Germline CDR1 reads LNHNV; CDR2 reads YYDKDF (reference sequence). Trimming removed 5 bases from V and 5 bases from J, with 10 bases in between. The chain's CDR3 is CATSERGDEQYF. The CDR3 nucleotides read TGTGCCACCAGCGAGAGGGGGGACGAGCAGTACTTC.

The genes are TRBV7-2 and TRBJ2-7; no firm D call. The ends were cut back, 6 bases at V and 0 bases at J, with 15 bases in the middle. Germline V gene data show CDR1 as SGHTA and CDR2 as FQGNSA. This CDR3 is built from 15 residues. In DNA, the CDR3 is TGTGCCAGCAGGACGACTGCTGCTGCCTCCTACGAGCAGTACTTC. Encoded protein: CASRTTAAASYEQYF.

In this sample, this clone turned up once. The J gene is TRBJ2-5, the V gene TRBV19; 11 positions agree with TRBD2. This CDR3 has 16 residues. Per germline, CDR1 LNHDA and CDR2 SQIVND (reference sequence). V lost 5 bases to trimming and J lost 5 bases; unmatched junction nucleotides: 10. In nucleotides, the CDR3 is TGTGCCAGTAGTCCGCGGACTAGCGGGTCTTGGGAGACCCAGTACTTC. Its translation is CASSPRTSGSWETQYF.

This clone showed up just once. This chain links TRBV25-1 with TRBJ1-5; D call uncertain. Germline-derived CDR1 and CDR2 are MGHDK and SYGVNS. Deletions cut 4 bases from V and 5 bases from J, with 6 bases between. The CDR3 extends over 12 amino acids. CDR3 region: CASSVQDQPQHF. CDR3 bases: TGTGCCAGCAGTGTCCAGGATCAGCCCCAGCATTTT. Full variable domain (missing parts from reference TRBV25-1 and TRBJ1-5): EADIYQTPRYLVIGTGKKITLECSQTMGHDKMYWYQQDPGMELHLIHYSYGVNSTEKGDLSSESTVSRIRTEHFPLTLESARPSHTSQYLCASSVQDQPQHFGDGTRLSIL.

CDR3 nucleotide sequence: TGTGCCAGCAGCTCCTTCTTCAGGGTGAATGAGCAGTTCTTC. Translation: CASSSFFRVNEQFF. This rearrangement joins TRBV7-9 to TRBJ2-1, with a weak D call TRBD1 (5 bases). The CDR3 totals 14 residues. Per the germline V gene, CDR1 is SEHNR and CDR2 is FQNEAQ (reference sequence). V shed 4 bases and J shed 7 bases, with 14 bases lying between them.

J is TRBJ2-7 and V is TRBV5-4; D call uncertain. Germline V gene lookup returns CDR1 SGHNT and CDR2 YYREEE (reference sequence). The V end lost 2 bases, the J end lost 1 base, and 13 bases lay between the germline ends. CDR3 length: 15 residues. In nucleotides, the CDR3 is TGTGCCAGCAGCTTAGGTTGGCCCCAATCCTACGAGCAGTACTTC. Encoded protein: CASSLGWPQSYEQYF.

In its sample, this clone was seen once. V is TRBV7-8 and J is TRBJ2-7, with D uncertain. V was shortened by 0 bases and J by 6 bases, with 9 bases between the two germline ends. The CDR3 covers 13 residues. Germline CDR1 reads SGHVS; CDR2 reads FQNEAQ. The CDR3 nucleotides read TGTGCCAGCAGCTTAGCCGCGGCAGTCGAGCAGTACTTC. Translating it yields CASSLAAAVEQYF.

The chain is built from TRBV13 and TRBJ1-1; no reliable D call. This CDR3 has 11 amino acids. Looked up from germline, CDR1 is PRHDT and CDR2 is FYEKMQ (reference sequence). Between the trimmed V and J ends, which lost 4 bases and 8 bases, there was a span of 8 bases. The CDR3 protein is CASSSSLEAFF. CDR3 sequence (DNA): TGTGCCAGCAGCTCGTCTCTCGAAGCTTTCTTT.

The rearrangement joins TRBV4-3 to TRBJ1-1; TRBD1 matches at 8 bases. The trim removed 5 bases at V and 8 bases at J, leaving 13 bases unmatched. Germline assignment: CDR1 LGHNA and CDR2 YSLEER. This CDR3 spans 15 amino acids. The CDR3 loop is CASSSSDRVVFEAFF. The CDR3 bases are TGCGCCAGCAGCTCCTCGGACAGGGTTGTCTTCGAAGCTTTCTTT.

The chain couples TRBV19 to TRBJ1-5; no clear D gene. In germline, CDR1 is LNHDA, CDR2 SQIVND (reference sequence). Trimming shortened V by 4 bases and J by 2 bases, and 9 bases separated the two germline ends. CDR3 length: 14 residues. CDR3 amino acids: CASSRPGGNQPQHF. The CDR3 DNA follows: TGTGCCAGTAGTAGGCCGGGAGGCAATCAGCCCCAGCATTTT.

This clone was recorded once. The chain has TRBV7-9 and TRBJ2-7; no definite D call. V dropped 0 bases and J dropped 6 bases, with 12 bases sitting between them. The CDR3 runs to 14 residues. Germline assignment: CDR1 SEHNR and CDR2 FQNEAQ (reference sequence). CDR3 coding DNA: TGTGCCAGCAGCTTAGCCGGGTCAGCCTCCGAGCAGTACTTC. Encoded protein: CASSLAGSASEQYF.

The gene calls are TRBV7-3 and TRBJ1-2, with D perhaps TRBD1 (5 bases). The V end lost 6 bases, the J end lost 2 bases, and 13 bases lay between the germline ends. The CDR3 loop spans 14 amino acids. CDR1 is SGHTA and CDR2 is FQGTGA in the germline V gene. CDR3 in DNA: TGTGCCAGCAGTAAACCCGGGACCAACTATGGCTACACCTTC. It codes for CASSKPGTNYGYTF.

The V gene is TRBV4-1, the J gene TRBJ1-2, with 7 positions matching TRBD1. Germline values: CDR1 MGHRA, CDR2 YSYEKL. This CDR3 region has 17 residues. The trim removed 0 bases at V and 5 bases at J, leaving 12 bases unmatched. The CDR3 DNA sequence: TGCGCCAGCAGCCAAGATAAGGGGGCTCGTTATAGGTATGGCTACACCTTC. Translated, it gives CASSQDKGARYRYGYTF.

DNA for the CDR3: TGTGCCACTCAGGGCGCCGGAGACTACGAGCAGTACTTC. It yields the protein CATQGAGDYEQYF. The chain joins TRBV19 to TRBJ2-7; D might be TRBD1 (5 bases). Germline CDR1 and CDR2: LNHDA and SQIVND (reference sequence). This CDR3 has 13 amino acids. V dropped 10 bases and J dropped 3 bases, with 16 bases sitting between them. The whole variable domain, filled in from reference TRBV19 and TRBJ2-7, reads DGGITQSPKYLFRKEGQNVTLSCEQNLNHDAMYWYRQDPGQGLRLIYYSQIVNDFQKGDIAEGYSVSREKKESFPLTVTSAQKNPTAFYLCATQGAGDYEQYFGPGTRLTVT.

This clone was observed a single time. The chain joins TRBV7-2 to TRBJ1-3; D is perhaps TRBD1 (5 bases). With 5 bases removed from V and 0 bases from J, the gap between germline ends came to 17 bases. The germline gives CDR1 SGHTA, CDR2 FQGNSA. The CDR3 is 17 residues long. This chain's CDR3 is CASSPRGWGDSGNTIYF. DNA for the CDR3: TGTGCCAGCAGCCCCCGTGGTTGGGGGGACTCTGGAAACACCATATATTTT.

The chain employs TRBV11-2 and TRBJ2-1; D is uncertain. Looked up from germline, CDR1 is SGHAT and CDR2 is FQNNGV. The CDR3 is 11 residues long. The V end was cut by 5 bases, the J end by 8 bases, with 7 bases between. DNA of the CDR3: TGTGCCAGCAGCCTCCTTTATGAGCAGTTCTTC. Translation: CASSLLYEQFF.

The chain has TRBV18 and TRBJ2-7; 7 positions match TRBD1. The CDR3 contains 15 residues. The V gene end was trimmed by 3 bases and the J gene end by 3 bases; junction bases not matched to a gene: 8. CDR1 and CDR2 (germline): KGHSH, LQKENI. DNA for the CDR3: TGTGCCAGCTCACCCCAAACAGGGGCGAACTACGAGCAGTACTTC. Its protein is CASSPQTGANYEQYF.